The 24 T cell receptor beta chains listed next were all sequenced from one sample in a study of T cell clones after liver transplantation. Sequencing of dividing CFSE-low cells from the MLR defined alloreactive TCRbeta sequences. Their antigens are not known. Repertoires were generated with immunoSEQ multiplex PCR, while TCRdb's copy carries only in-frame clones and drops some. The sample lists some 5,000 clones, approximately 31% occurring once. The specimen sequenced was CD4+ T cells from cultured PBMCs. The receptors were sampled from a human patient who received a liver transplant. T cells may partly derive from the graft donor.

The chain joins TRBV6-5 to TRBJ1-1; 9 nucleotides align to TRBD1. With V trimmed by 6 bases and J by 1 base, 3 bases remained unmatched. The CDR3 contains 14 residues. Looked up from germline, CDR1 is MNHEY and CDR2 is SVGAGI. The CDR3 reads CASRPGQGNTEAFF. As DNA, the CDR3 is TGTGCCAGCAGACCGGGACAGGGGAACACTGAAGCTTTCTTT.

V and J are TRBV27 and TRBJ2-4; D possibly matches TRBD1 or TRBD2 (6 bases each). This CDR3 has 15 amino acids. Germline CDR1 MNHEY, CDR2 SMNVEV (reference sequence). V was clipped by 3 bases and J by 1 base, with 10 bases between them. The CDR3 protein is CASSFRRGAKNIQYF. The CDR3 DNA reads TGTGCCAGCAGTTTCCGGAGGGGGGCCAAAAACATTCAGTACTTC.

This rearrangement joins TRBV18 to TRBJ2-4; TRBD1 is a possible D gene (5 bases). The V end was cut by 3 bases, the J end by 0 bases, with 18 bases between. The CDR3 contains 18 residues. Looked up from germline, CDR1 is KGHSH and CDR2 is LQKENI. CDR3 coding DNA: TGTGCCAGCTCACCCTTTGTGGTGGGGCCGCAAGCCAAAAACATTCAGTACTTC. Its translation: CASSPFVVGPQAKNIQYF.

V usage is TRBV19 and J usage is TRBJ2-1, with a weak D call TRBD1 (6 bases). V was cut by 0 bases and J by 8 bases, with 17 bases left in between. CDR3 length: 16 residues. From germline, CDR1 is LNHDA and CDR2 SQIVND (reference sequence). This CDR3 is CASSIDGNRAWHEQFF. The CDR3 DNA reads TGTGCCAGTAGTATAGATGGGAACAGGGCCTGGCATGAGCAGTTCTTC.

J is TRBJ2-1 and V is TRBV7-2; D not certain. The CDR3 has 14 amino acids. V lost 3 bases and J 0 bases, leaving 6 bases between the germline ends. Germline V gene data show CDR1 as SGHTA and CDR2 as FQGNSA. CDR3 sequence: CASSLGSSYNEQFF. In nucleotides, the CDR3 is TGTGCCAGCAGCTTGGGTAGCTCCTACAATGAGCAGTTCTTC.

This chain connects TRBV28 to TRBJ2-1; D unclear. The CDR3 extends over 16 amino acids. The V and J ends lost 5 bases and 9 bases respectively, with 23 bases between them. The germline V gene encodes CDR1 MDHEN and CDR2 SYDVKM. The CDR3 nucleotides read TGTGCCAGCAGTCGACTCCGACCCCTAACGGGTGGTGAGCAGTTCTTC. This encodes CASSRLRPLTGGEQFF.

The gene calls are TRBV6-9 and TRBJ1-2; D remains ambiguous. Trimming cost V 3 bases and J 6 bases, with 11 bases left between them. The CDR3 sequence is 13 residues long. Germline V gene lookup returns CDR1 MNHGY and CDR2 SVAAGI. The CDR3 protein is CASSYGPFDGYTF. The CDR3 bases are TGTGCCAGCAGTTACGGACCCTTTGATGGCTACACCTTC.

By share, this clone counts as large. The CDR3 loop is CASSLGTGVFTGELFF. The CDR3 DNA sequence: TGCGCCAGCAGCTTGGGGACAGGGGTGTTCACCGGGGAGCTGTTTTTT. The gene calls are TRBV5-1 and TRBJ2-2; 9 nucleotides align to TRBD1. The CDR3 consists of 16 residues. V was clipped by 0 bases and J by 4 bases; unmatched bases: 4. Germline lookup yields CDR1 SGHRS and CDR2 YFSETQ.

The CDR3 reads CASSFAPNEQFF. The CDR3 DNA reads as TGTGCCAGCAGTTTTGCCCCCAATGAGCAGTTCTTC. The rearrangement joins TRBV28 to TRBJ2-1; D is unclear. The CDR3 has 12 residues. Germline loops: CDR1 MDHEN, CDR2 SYDVKM. The V end was cut by 3 bases, the J end by 6 bases, with 6 bases between.

The chain carries TRBV7-9 and TRBJ1-1; D possibly corresponds to TRBD1 (6 bases). Deletions cut 5 bases from V and 4 bases from J, with 11 bases between. This CDR3 has 13 residues. Per germline, CDR1 SEHNR and CDR2 FQNEAQ (reference sequence). The DNA for the CDR3 is TGTGCCAGCAGCCAGGAGGGGGGCACTGAAGCTTTCTTT. It codes for CASSQEGGTEAFF.

This clone turned up a few times. The gene calls are TRBV6-5 and TRBJ1-6; D ambiguous. Germline V gene data show CDR1 as MNHEY and CDR2 as SVGAGI. The CDR3 is 15 residues long. Trimming removed 0 bases at V and 8 bases at J, with 11 bases between. CDR3 region: CASSYSVIAHSPLHF. CDR3 nucleotides: TGTGCCAGCAGTTACTCGGTAATAGCACATTCACCCCTCCACTTT.

This clone is judged medium-sized. The J gene is TRBJ1-3, the V gene TRBV7-9; possible D gene TRBD1, 5 bases. Germline V gene lookup returns CDR1 SEHNR and CDR2 FQNEAQ (reference sequence). This CDR3 spans 14 amino acids. Deletions cut 1 base from V and 3 bases from J, with 7 bases between. CDR3 sequence (DNA): TGTGCCAGCAGCTTAGGACAGATTGGAAACACCATATATTTT. It codes for CASSLGQIGNTIYF. The full variable domain, with the rest looked up from reference TRBV7-9 and TRBJ1-3, is DTGVSQNPRHKITKRGQNVTFRCDPISEHNRLYWYRQTLGQGPEFLTYFQNEAQLEKSRLLSDRFSAERPKGSFSTLEIQRTEQGDSAMYLCASSLGQIGNTIYFGEGSWLTVV.

This clone appeared a few times. V usage is TRBV6-5 and J usage is TRBJ1-2, with 9 bases lining up with TRBD1. Trimming cost V 4 bases and J 5 bases; bases outside gene matches: 2. Germline lookup yields CDR1 MNHEY and CDR2 SVGAGI. The CDR3 loop spans 13 amino acids. DNA for the CDR3: TGTGCCAGCAGTTTGACAGGGGGATATGGCTACACCTTC. It codes for CASSLTGGYGYTF.

The chain recombines TRBV18 with TRBJ2-4; maybe TRBD2 (6 bases). The CDR3 totals 14 residues. Germline CDR1 and CDR2: KGHSH and LQKENI. Trimming removed 5 bases at V and 9 bases at J, with 17 bases between. CDR3 DNA sequence: TGTGCCAGCTCAGTGTATACGGGGGAAAGCATTCAGTACTTC. Its protein product is CASSVYTGESIQYF.

Concerning this clone: Sequence at one end of the junction differs from germline and may be a read error. CDR3 bases: TGTGCCAGCAGGGGGACCGCGCGGCTGGTCTTC. This encodes CASRGTARLVF. The chain couples TRBV6-1 to TRBJ2-1; D tentatively reads TRBD1 or TRBD2 (5 bases each). Germline CDR1 is MNHNS and CDR2 is SASEGT. There are 11 residues in the CDR3.

This clone was observed a handful of times. The rearrangement uses TRBV11-2 and TRBJ2-7; tentative D call: TRBD2 (7 bases). V lost 4 bases, J lost 3 bases, and 13 bases lay in between. Germline V CDR1 and CDR2: SGHAT, FQNNGV. The CDR3 consists of 14 residues. CDR3 sequence reads: CASSSGGLFYEQYF. The CDR3 DNA follows: TGTGCCAGCAGCTCGGGGGGCCTTTTCTACGAGCAGTACTTC.

There are a few counts of this clone. The chain uses TRBV7-2 and TRBJ2-1; 14 bases agree with TRBD2. CDR1 SGHTA and CDR2 FQGNSA come from the germline V gene. The CDR3 loop spans 13 amino acids. The V gene end was trimmed by 4 bases and the J gene end by 14 bases; junction bases not matched to a gene: 4. CDR3 DNA sequence: TGTGCCAGCAGCTCGACTAGCGGGGGGGTAAAGTTCTTC. Its protein product is CASSSTSGGVKFF.

This clone turned up a few times. The rearrangement uses TRBV5-1 and TRBJ2-5; 9 positions match TRBD1. Germline trimming cut 7 bases from V and 3 bases from J; bases unmatched to any gene: 10. This CDR3 has 15 amino acids. In germline, CDR1 is SGHRS, CDR2 YFSETQ. The CDR3 DNA sequence: TGCGCCAGCCATAGAGTCGGGACAGGGAAAGAGACCCAGTACTTC. This sequence encodes CASHRVGTGKETQYF.

This clone was picked up a small number of times. The genes are TRBV11-3 and TRBJ1-1; D is undetermined. Looked up from germline, CDR1 is SGHNT and CDR2 is YENEEA. The V end was cut by 0 bases, the J end by 6 bases, with 8 bases between. The CDR3 covers 13 residues. The CDR3 sequence: CASSLDWWAEAFF. Written as DNA, the CDR3 is TGTGCCAGCAGCTTAGATTGGTGGGCTGAAGCTTTCTTT. Combining the CDR3 with reference TRBV11-3 and TRBJ1-1 gives the whole variable domain EAGVVQSPRYKIIEKKQPVAFWCNPISGHNTLYWYLQNLGQGPELLIRYENEEAVDDSQLPKDRFSAERLKGVDSTLKIQPAELGDSAVYLCASSLDWWAEAFFGQGTRLTVV.

This clone is medium-sized by share. The chain recombines TRBV11-2 with TRBJ2-7; 8 bases line up with TRBD1. Germline CDR1 and CDR2: SGHAT and FQNNGV. This CDR3 contains 16 residues. V was clipped by 3 bases and J by 5 bases; unmatched bases: 12. CDR3 DNA sequence: TGTGCCAGCAGCTTGGGGTCGACAGGGGTGCCCCACGAGCAGTACTTC. Protein: CASSLGSTGVPHEQYF.

This chain links TRBV6-5 with TRBJ1-2; the D gene is possibly TRBD1 (6 bases). The CDR3 has 11 amino acids. The germline CDR1 and CDR2 sequences are MNHEY and SVGAGI. Trimming stripped 2 bases from V and 13 bases from J, with 11 bases between. The CDR3 DNA reads as TGTGCCAGCAGTTACCGGACAGAATCCACCTTC. It yields the protein CASSYRTESTF.

The sample holds a few counts of this clone. This chain uses TRBV6-8 with TRBJ1-6; D possibly corresponds to TRBD1 (5 bases). CDR1 MNHGY and CDR2 SAAAGT come from the germline V gene. V gave up 7 bases and J gave up 10 bases, with 14 bases separating them. The CDR3 length is 13 residues. CDR3 region: CASTRQIGSPLHF. The DNA of the CDR3 is TGTGCCAGCACCAGACAGATTGGGTCACCCCTCCACTTT.

By its share, this clone is medium-sized. The genes are TRBV28 and TRBJ2-5, with D possibly being TRBD2 (7 bases). Germline V gives CDR1 MDHEN, CDR2 SYDVKM. The CDR3 has 14 residues. V lost 5 bases and J lost 5, with 15 bases in between. This CDR3 is CASSLPGGIETQYF. CDR3 bases: TGTGCCAGCAGTCTCCCGGGGGGCATTGAGACCCAGTACTTC.

The rearrangement links TRBV19 to TRBJ2-7; a possible D gene is TRBD1 (5 bases). The CDR3 is 14 residues long. Germline assignment: CDR1 LNHDA and CDR2 SQIVND (reference sequence). The ends were cut back, 6 bases at V and 5 bases at J, with 17 bases in the middle. CDR3 in DNA: TGTGCCAGTAGCCGTCAGGGCTACCCCAACGAGCAGTACTTC. Amino acids: CASSRQGYPNEQYF.